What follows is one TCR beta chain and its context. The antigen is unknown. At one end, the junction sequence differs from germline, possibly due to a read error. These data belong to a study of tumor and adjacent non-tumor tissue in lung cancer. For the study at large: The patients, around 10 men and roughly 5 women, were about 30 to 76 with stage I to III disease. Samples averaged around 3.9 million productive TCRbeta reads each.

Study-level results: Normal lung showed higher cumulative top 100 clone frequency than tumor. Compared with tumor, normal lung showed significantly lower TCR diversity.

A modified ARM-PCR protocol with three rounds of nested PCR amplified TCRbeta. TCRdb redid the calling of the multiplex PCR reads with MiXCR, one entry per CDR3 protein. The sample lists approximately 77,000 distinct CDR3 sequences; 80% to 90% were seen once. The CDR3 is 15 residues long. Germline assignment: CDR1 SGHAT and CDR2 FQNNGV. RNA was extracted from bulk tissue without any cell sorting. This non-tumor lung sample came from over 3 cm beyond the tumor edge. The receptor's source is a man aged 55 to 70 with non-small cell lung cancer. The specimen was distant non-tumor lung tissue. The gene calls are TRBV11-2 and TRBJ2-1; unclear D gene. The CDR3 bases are TGTGCCAGCAGCGACGACAAAGAATTCTACAATGAACAGTTCTTC. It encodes CASSDDKEFYNEQFF. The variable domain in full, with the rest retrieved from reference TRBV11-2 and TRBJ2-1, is EAGVAQSPRYKIIEKRQSVAFWCNPISGHATLYWYQQILGQGPKLLIQFQNNGVVDDSQLPKDRFSAERLKGVDSTLKIQPAKLEDSAVYLCASSDDKEFYNEQFFGPGTRLTVL.